This TCR beta chain is drawn from a study of blood T cell repertoires in COVID-19. Study at large: The study drew acute and convalescent COVID-19 samples from the United States, Italy and Spain.

Seattle patients were enrolled while actively infected and followed longitudinally. Sequenced by immunoSEQ multiplex PCR; TCRdb stores in-frame clones only, minus some. Of a few hundred thousand clones in the sample, approximately 85% were seen once. The CDR3 contains 14 residues. Germline lookup yields CDR1 SGHAT and CDR2 FQNNGV. V gave up 4 bases and J gave up 1 base; unmatched junction bases: 3. The V and J genes are TRBV11-2 and TRBJ1-2, with 7 bases fitting TRBD1. The receptor was isolated from a human donor with COVID-19, enrolled during active disease. The donor label of this sample is uncertain. The sequenced material came from peripheral blood. CDR3 in DNA: TGTGCCAGCAGCTCACAGGGGTATAACTATGGCTACACCTTC. It yields the protein CASSSQGYNYGYTF. The variable domain in full, with the rest retrieved from reference TRBV11-2 and TRBJ1-2, is EAGVAQSPRYKIIEKRQSVAFWCNPISGHATLYWYQQILGQGPKLLIQFQNNGVVDDSQLPKDRFSAERLKGVDSTLKIQPAKLEDSAVYLCASSSQGYNYGYTFGSGTRLTVV.